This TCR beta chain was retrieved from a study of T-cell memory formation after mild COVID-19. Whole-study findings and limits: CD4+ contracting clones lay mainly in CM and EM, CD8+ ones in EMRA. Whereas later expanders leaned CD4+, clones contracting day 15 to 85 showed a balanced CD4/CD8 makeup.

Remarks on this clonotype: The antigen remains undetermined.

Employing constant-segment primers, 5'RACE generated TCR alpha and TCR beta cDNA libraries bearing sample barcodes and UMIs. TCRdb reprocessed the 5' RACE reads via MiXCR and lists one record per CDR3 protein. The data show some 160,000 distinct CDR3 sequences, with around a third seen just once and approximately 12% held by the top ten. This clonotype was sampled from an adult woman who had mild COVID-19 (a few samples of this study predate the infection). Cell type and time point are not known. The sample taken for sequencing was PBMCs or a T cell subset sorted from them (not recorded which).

The CDR3 DNA reads as TGTGCCAGCAGCTTAACAGGGGAAGCTTTCTTT. Protein: CASSLTGEAFF. The V and J genes are TRBV11-3 and TRBJ1-1, with D possibly TRBD1 on 6 matching bases. V was clipped by 2 bases and J by 8 bases, with 6 bases between them. The CDR3 contains 11 residues. The germline V gene has CDR1 SGHNT and CDR2 YENEEA.